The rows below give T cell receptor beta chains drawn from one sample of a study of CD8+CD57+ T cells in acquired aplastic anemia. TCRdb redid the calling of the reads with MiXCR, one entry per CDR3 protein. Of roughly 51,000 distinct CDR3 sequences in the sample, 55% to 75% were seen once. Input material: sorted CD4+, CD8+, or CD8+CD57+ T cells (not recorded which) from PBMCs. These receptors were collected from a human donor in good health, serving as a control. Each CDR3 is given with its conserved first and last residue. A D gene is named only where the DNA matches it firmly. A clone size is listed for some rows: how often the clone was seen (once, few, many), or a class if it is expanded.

CDR3aa: CATSVGTAEAFF; CDR3nt: TGTGCCACGTCAGTTGGGACGGCTGAAGCTTTCTTT; abundance: .; d_gene: .; j_gene: TRBJ1-1; v_gene: TRBV19
CDR3aa: CASSSTGGGYTF; CDR3nt: TGTGCCAGCAGCTCTACTGGGGGAGGCTACACCTTC; abundance: .; d_gene: .; j_gene: TRBJ1-2; v_gene: TRBV3-1
CDR3aa: CATSRDRGLHQPQHF; CDR3nt: TGTGCCACCAGCCGGGACAGGGGGTTACATCAGCCCCAGCATTTT; abundance: .; d_gene: TRBD1; j_gene: TRBJ1-5; v_gene: TRBV15
CDR3aa: CATSRGTGGDYEQYF; CDR3nt: TGTGCCACCAGCAGAGGGACAGGGGGCGATTACGAGCAGTACTTC; abundance: few; d_gene: TRBD1; j_gene: TRBJ2-7; v_gene: TRBV15
CDR3aa: CAIRNSSNTGELFF; CDR3nt: TGTGCCATCAGAAACAGTTCGAACACCGGGGAGCTGTTTTTT; abundance: .; d_gene: .; j_gene: TRBJ2-2; v_gene: TRBV10-3
CDR3aa: CASRRSATEQYF; CDR3nt: TGTGCCAGCAGGAGGTCGGCCACGGAGCAGTACTTC; abundance: once; d_gene: .; j_gene: TRBJ2-7; v_gene: TRBV2
CDR3aa: CASSDEAPGQGRDIQYF; CDR3nt: TGTGCCAGCAGTGATGAGGCCCCGGGACAGGGTAGGGACATTCAGTACTTC; abundance: many; d_gene: TRBD1; j_gene: TRBJ2-4; v_gene: TRBV2
CDR3aa: CASSIEATANLYGYTF; CDR3nt: TGTGCCAGTAGTATAGAAGCAACAGCCAATCTCTATGGCTACACCTTC; abundance: .; d_gene: .; j_gene: TRBJ1-2; v_gene: TRBV19
CDR3aa: CASIRGRDTEAFF; CDR3nt: TGTGCCAGCATCCGGGGTAGGGACACTGAAGCTTTCTTT; abundance: .; d_gene: .; j_gene: TRBJ1-1; v_gene: TRBV9
CDR3aa: CATSSRVGTDTQYF; CDR3nt: TGTGCCACCAGTAGCAGGGTTGGCACAGATACGCAGTATTTT; abundance: .; d_gene: .; j_gene: TRBJ2-3; v_gene: TRBV2
CDR3aa: CASSLGTSGLDTQYF; CDR3nt: TGTGCCAGCAGCCTGGGGACTAGTGGATTGGATACGCAGTATTTT; abundance: .; d_gene: TRBD2; j_gene: TRBJ2-3; v_gene: TRBV2
CDR3aa: CASPLQVDEETQYF; CDR3nt: TGCGCCAGCCCTCTACAGGTAGATGAAGAGACCCAGTACTTC; abundance: many; d_gene: .; j_gene: TRBJ2-5; v_gene: TRBV5-1
CDR3aa: CASSGVLPGLASVGQYF; CDR3nt: TGTGCCAGTAGTGGGGTCCTTCCGGGACTAGCTAGCGTCGGGCAGTACTTC; abundance: .; d_gene: TRBD2; j_gene: TRBJ2-5; v_gene: TRBV19
CDR3aa: CASSYRVNTEAFF; CDR3nt: TGTGCCAGCAGCTATAGAGTGAACACTGAAGCTTTCTTT; abundance: .; d_gene: .; j_gene: TRBJ1-1; v_gene: TRBV7-9
CDR3aa: CASSQGERDTQYF; CDR3nt: TGTGCCAGCAGCCAGGGGGAGAGGGATACGCAGTATTTT; abundance: few; d_gene: TRBD1; j_gene: TRBJ2-3; v_gene: TRBV7-3
CDR3aa: CASSYTTGAVYEQYF; CDR3nt: TGTGCCAGCAGTTATACGACAGGGGCCGTCTACGAGCAGTACTTC; abundance: many; d_gene: TRBD1; j_gene: TRBJ2-7; v_gene: TRBV28
CDR3aa: CASTQESGNTIYF; CDR3nt: TGTGCCAGCACACAGGAGTCTGGAAACACCATATATTTT; abundance: .; d_gene: .; j_gene: TRBJ1-3; v_gene: TRBV2
CDR3aa: CASSYSSHNEQYF; CDR3nt: TGTGCCAGCAGCTACAGTTCCCACAATGAGCAGTATTTT; abundance: .; d_gene: .; j_gene: TRBJ2-3; v_gene: TRBV7-6
CDR3aa: CASSLSRGQGVEQYF; CDR3nt: TGTGCCAGCAGCCTGTCGAGAGGACAGGGGGTCGAGCAGTACTTC; abundance: few; d_gene: TRBD1; j_gene: TRBJ2-7; v_gene: TRBV5-4
CDR3aa: CASSSGDGRTTYEQYF; CDR3nt: TGTGCCAGCAGCTCGGGGGACGGACGCACGACCTACGAGCAGTACTTC; abundance: .; d_gene: .; j_gene: TRBJ2-7; v_gene: TRBV7-9
CDR3aa: CASSTVYGYTF; CDR3nt: TGTGCCAGCAGCACCGTCTATGGCTACACCTTC; abundance: .; d_gene: .; j_gene: TRBJ1-2; v_gene: TRBV9
CDR3aa: CATSDTHAGEAYEQYF; CDR3nt: TGTGCCACCAGTGATACCCATGCGGGAGAGGCCTACGAGCAGTACTTC; abundance: once; d_gene: TRBD2; j_gene: TRBJ2-7; v_gene: TRBV24-1
CDR3aa: CASSEIKGGEQFF; CDR3nt: TGTGCCAGCAGTGAAATAAAGGGGGGTGAGCAGTTCTTC; abundance: .; d_gene: .; j_gene: TRBJ2-1; v_gene: TRBV2
CDR3aa: CASSISPRVSTEAFF; CDR3nt: TGTGCCAGTAGTATATCCCCCAGGGTTAGCACTGAAGCTTTCTTT; abundance: .; d_gene: .; j_gene: TRBJ1-1; v_gene: TRBV19
CDR3aa: CASSPQGGIAGNTIYF; CDR3nt: TGTGCCAGCAGCCCCCAAGGAGGGATCGCTGGAAACACCATATATTTT; abundance: .; d_gene: .; j_gene: TRBJ1-3; v_gene: TRBV14
CDR3aa: CSATTGTGGYEQYF; CDR3nt: TGCAGCGCGACTACCGGGACAGGGGGCTACGAGCAGTACTTC; abundance: .; d_gene: TRBD1; j_gene: TRBJ2-7; v_gene: TRBV29-1
CDR3aa: CAISEYEGGRGNQPQHF; CDR3nt: TGTGCCATCAGTGAGTATGAGGGCGGCAGGGGCAATCAGCCCCAGCATTTT; abundance: .; d_gene: .; j_gene: TRBJ1-5; v_gene: TRBV10-3
CDR3aa: CASSGFRTDYGDEQYF; CDR3nt: TGTGCCAGCAGTGGCTTTCGGACGGATTATGGGGACGAGCAGTACTTC; abundance: .; d_gene: .; j_gene: TRBJ2-7; v_gene: TRBV25-1
CDR3aa: CASSFSGSAYEQYF; CDR3nt: TGTGCCAGCAGCTTCTCGGGGAGCGCCTACGAGCAGTACTTC; abundance: few; d_gene: .; j_gene: TRBJ2-7; v_gene: TRBV11-3
CDR3aa: CASKPPAANVLTF; CDR3nt: TGTGCCAGTAAACCCCCGGCGGCCAACGTCCTGACTTTC; abundance: .; d_gene: .; j_gene: TRBJ2-6; v_gene: TRBV19
CDR3aa: CATSRDLGSNYGYTF; CDR3nt: TGTGCCACCAGCAGAGATCTGGGCAGCAACTATGGCTACACCTTC; abundance: .; d_gene: .; j_gene: TRBJ1-2; v_gene: TRBV15
CDR3aa: CASSLWVFSGANVLTF; CDR3nt: TGCGCCAGCAGCTTGTGGGTCTTCTCTGGGGCCAACGTCCTGACTTTC; abundance: .; d_gene: .; j_gene: TRBJ2-6; v_gene: TRBV5-1
CDR3aa: CATSDLGRDEQFF; CDR3nt: TGTGCCACCAGTGATTTGGGGAGAGATGAGCAGTTCTTC; abundance: few; d_gene: .; j_gene: TRBJ2-1; v_gene: TRBV24-1
CDR3aa: CATSGGVSGIAYNEQFF; CDR3nt: TGTGCCACCAGTGGTGGGGTTAGCGGGATCGCCTACAATGAGCAGTTCTTC; abundance: .; d_gene: TRBD2; j_gene: TRBJ2-1; v_gene: TRBV24-1
CDR3aa: CATSDLGDTQYF; CDR3nt: TGTGCCACCAGTGACTTGGGAGATACGCAGTATTTT; abundance: .; d_gene: .; j_gene: TRBJ2-3; v_gene: TRBV24-1
CDR3aa: CASSLGQATEAFF; CDR3nt: TGTGCCAGCAGCTTAGGACAGGCCACTGAAGCTTTCTTT; abundance: .; d_gene: .; j_gene: TRBJ1-1; v_gene: TRBV7-9
CDR3aa: CASSLQQETQYF; CDR3nt: TGTGCCAGCAGCTTACAACAAGAGACCCAGTACTTC; abundance: .; d_gene: .; j_gene: TRBJ2-5; v_gene: TRBV7-2
CDR3aa: CASSPPGLAGRNEQFF; CDR3nt: TGTGCCAGTAGTCCGCCAGGACTAGCGGGGAGGAATGAGCAGTTCTTC; abundance: .; d_gene: TRBD2; j_gene: TRBJ2-1; v_gene: TRBV19
CDR3aa: CASSILGGEQYF; CDR3nt: TGTGCCAGTAGTATTCTAGGGGGCGAGCAGTACTTC; abundance: .; d_gene: .; j_gene: TRBJ2-7; v_gene: TRBV19
CDR3aa: CASSIGREYEQYF; CDR3nt: TGTGCCAGTAGTATAGGCAGAGAGTACGAGCAGTACTTC; abundance: medium-sized; d_gene: .; j_gene: TRBJ2-7; v_gene: TRBV19
CDR3aa: CAISESGQLGTEAFF; CDR3nt: TGTGCCATCAGTGAGTCAGGACAGCTCGGCACGGAGGCTTTCTTT; abundance: .; d_gene: .; j_gene: TRBJ1-1; v_gene: TRBV10-3
CDR3aa: CASSEGQGVGELFF; CDR3nt: TGCGCCAGCAGTGAGGGACAGGGGGTAGGGGAGCTGTTTTTT; abundance: .; d_gene: TRBD1; j_gene: TRBJ2-2; v_gene: TRBV10-2
CDR3aa: CASSLPRGDEQFF; CDR3nt: TGTGCCAGCAGTCTTCCCAGGGGGGATGAGCAGTTCTTC; abundance: .; d_gene: .; j_gene: TRBJ2-1; v_gene: TRBV14
CDR3aa: CASSYSLVEQYF; CDR3nt: TGTGCCAGCAGTTACTCTTTAGTGGAGCAGTACTTC; abundance: many; d_gene: .; j_gene: TRBJ2-7; v_gene: TRBV6-5
CDR3aa: CASSLAGGGTVQPQHF; CDR3nt: TGTGCCAGCAGCTTAGCGGGGGGGGGGACCGTACAGCCCCAGCATTTT; abundance: many; d_gene: .; j_gene: TRBJ1-5; v_gene: TRBV7-9
CDR3aa: CASSEGTDNSPLHF; CDR3nt: TGCGCCAGCAGTGAGGGGACTGATAATTCACCCCTCCACTTT; abundance: .; d_gene: .; j_gene: TRBJ1-6; v_gene: TRBV10-1
CDR3aa: CAISESTGEPSGYGYTF; CDR3nt: TGTGCCATCAGTGAGTCGACCGGGGAGCCGAGCGGCTATGGCTACACCTTC; abundance: .; d_gene: .; j_gene: TRBJ1-2; v_gene: TRBV10-3
CDR3aa: CASSRTRNSPLHF; CDR3nt: TGTGCCAGCAGCCGGACACGTAATTCACCCCTCCACTTT; abundance: .; d_gene: .; j_gene: TRBJ1-6; v_gene: TRBV7-2
CDR3aa: CASSDDSNWDQPQHF; CDR3nt: TGTGCCAGCAGCGACGACAGTAATTGGGATCAGCCCCAGCATTTT; abundance: .; d_gene: .; j_gene: TRBJ1-5; v_gene: TRBV7-9
CDR3aa: CASSFGLAGLGLIHEQYF; CDR3nt: TGTGCCAGCAGCTTCGGACTAGCGGGGCTTGGGTTGATCCACGAGCAGTACTTC; abundance: once; d_gene: TRBD2; j_gene: TRBJ2-7; v_gene: TRBV7-8
CDR3aa: CATSGLAGASNEQFF; CDR3nt: TGTGCCACCAGCGGACTAGCGGGAGCGAGCAATGAGCAGTTCTTC; abundance: .; d_gene: TRBD2; j_gene: TRBJ2-1; v_gene: TRBV15